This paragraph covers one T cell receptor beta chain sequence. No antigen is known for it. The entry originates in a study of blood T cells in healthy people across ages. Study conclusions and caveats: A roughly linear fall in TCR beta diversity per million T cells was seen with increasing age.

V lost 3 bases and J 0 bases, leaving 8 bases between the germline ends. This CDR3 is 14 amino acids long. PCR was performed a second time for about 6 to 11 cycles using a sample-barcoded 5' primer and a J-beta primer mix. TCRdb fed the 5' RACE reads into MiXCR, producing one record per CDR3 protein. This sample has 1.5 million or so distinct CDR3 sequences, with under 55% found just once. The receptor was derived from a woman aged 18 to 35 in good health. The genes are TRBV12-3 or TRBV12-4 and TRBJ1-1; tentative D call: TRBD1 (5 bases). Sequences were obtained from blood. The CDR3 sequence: CASSLSDMNTEAFF. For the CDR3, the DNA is TGTGCCAGCAGTTTGTCGGACATGAACACTGAAGCTTTCTTT.